This T cell receptor (beta chain) was observed in a study of identical twins. Study-level results: Carriage of fewer insertions was seen in abundant cord blood beta clonotypes, whereas memory repertoires showed none.

This clonotype has a handful of counts. Its antigen is not known. Germline V gene sequence: CDR1 SGHDT, CDR2 YYEEEE. Trimming took off 2 bases at V and 1 base at J, with 8 bases between the two ends. The CDR3 is 14 amino acids. TCRdb redid the calling of the 5' RACE reads with MiXCR, one entry per CDR3 protein. Of around 680,000 distinct CDR3 sequences in the sample, less than 10% were seen once. These data are also associated with another study on yellow fever vaccine responses in identical twins.

Sequencing used PBMCs. This receptor was taken from a woman between 18 and 30 years old in good health. This chain joins TRBV5-6 and TRBJ2-3; maybe TRBD2 (5 bases). The CDR3 bases are TGTGCCAGCAGCTTTAAGCGGCGCACAGATACGCAGTATTTT. Its translation: CASSFKRRTDTQYF.